The 24 T cell receptor beta chains in this list originate from one sample, sequenced in a study of CD8 T cells in Susac syndrome (dated by TCRdb to about 2019). Receptor amplification or capture employed the immunoSEQ multiplex PCR assay. RNA was extracted using the RNeasy kit, and roughly 0.5 to 1 microgram was reverse transcribed with random hexamers. Using fastp at Q25 and MiXCR, TCRdb reprocessed the public reads and kept productive beta chains. Each record represents a unique CDR3 protein, reported with the most common genes and DNA among its rows. The sample contains over 140,000 distinct CDR3 sequences, roughly 94% of them found a single time. The top ten constitute about 0.14% of the sample. Sequenced: CD4+ T cells from PBMCs. Receptors originate from a human donor with Susac syndrome.

This chain joins TRBV20-1 and TRBJ1-4; D gene unclear. Germline V gene sequence: CDR1 DFQATT, CDR2 SNEGSKA (reference sequence). There are 13 residues in the CDR3. V dropped 3 bases and J dropped 3 bases, with 8 bases sitting between them. The CDR3 DNA reads TGCAGTGCTAGTACGATCGCTAATGAAAAACTGTTTTTT. It specifies CSASTIANEKLFF.

J is TRBJ2-7 and V is TRBV20-1, with D unclear. V shed 6 bases and J shed 9 bases, with 15 bases lying between them. The CDR3 loop spans 11 amino acids. The germline gives CDR1 DFQATT, CDR2 SNEGSKA (reference sequence). DNA for the CDR3: TGCAGTGCCCGGTGGGTTGGAGTGCAGTACTTC. It is translated as CSARWVGVQYF.

The sample holds one count of this clonotype. V gene TRBV30 combines with J gene TRBJ2-1; unclear D gene. The germline V gene encodes CDR1 GTSNPN and CDR2 SVGIG (reference sequence). Trimming shortened V by 3 bases and J by 0 bases, and 9 bases separated the two germline ends. The CDR3 totals 14 residues. The CDR3: CAWRADSSYNEQFF. The DNA for the CDR3 is TGTGCCTGGAGGGCAGATAGCTCCTACAATGAGCAGTTCTTC. Complete variable domain (other parts from reference TRBV30 and TRBJ2-1): SQTIHQWPATLVQPVGSPLSLECTVEGTSNPNLYWYRQAAGRGLQLLFYSVGIGQISSEVPQNLSASRPQDRQFILSSKKLLLSDSGFYLCAWRADSSYNEQFFGPGTRLTVL.

The chain has TRBV14 and TRBJ2-2; D is undetermined. Trimming pared 4 bases from V and 3 bases from J, leaving 3 bases between. This CDR3 has 12 amino acids. Germline loops: CDR1 SGHDN, CDR2 FVKESK. CDR3 nucleotide sequence: TGTGCCAGCAGCCTGGACACCGGGGAGCTGTTTTTT. Translation: CASSLDTGELFF.

V usage is TRBV19 and J usage is TRBJ2-7; D ambiguous. Trimming removed 6 bases at V and 0 bases at J, with 15 bases between. Germline V gives CDR1 LNHDA, CDR2 SQIVND (reference sequence). The CDR3 is made up of 15 amino acids. CDR3 in DNA: TGTGCCAGTAGCCCCGGTCCCAGGTACTCCTACGAGCAGTACTTC. It codes for CASSPGPRYSYEQYF.

The chain carries TRBV18 and TRBJ1-5; possibly TRBD1 for D (6 bases). CDR1 and CDR2 (germline): KGHSH, LQKENI. This CDR3 has 15 amino acids. V lost 3 bases, J lost 8 bases, and 17 bases lay in between. CDR3 in DNA: TGTGCCAGCTCACCGTACGGGTCAGGGGTGGAGCCCCAGCATTTT. Protein sequence: CASSPYGSGVEPQHF.

Here the CDR3 reads CASSQEGTGRSEKLFF. Here the CDR3 DNA reads TGCGCCAGCAGCCAAGAAGGAACAGGGAGGTCGGAAAAACTGTTTTTT. The chain joins TRBV4-1 to TRBJ1-4; D perhaps matches TRBD1 (6 bases). This CDR3 spans 16 amino acids. CDR1 is MGHRA, CDR2 YSYEKL, per germline. V lost 0 bases to trimming and J lost 8 bases, with 16 bases between them.

The V and J genes are TRBV12-3 or TRBV12-4 and TRBJ2-7; TRBD2 aligns across 8 bases. CDR3 size: 12 residues. The trim removed 11 bases at V and 3 bases at J, leaving 6 bases unmatched. As DNA, the CDR3 is TGTGCCGTCGGGAGGGCCGGCTACGAGCAGTACTTC. Residues: CAVGRAGYEQYF.

V usage is TRBV30 and J usage is TRBJ1-6; D perhaps matches TRBD1 (6 bases). The CDR3 covers 15 residues. With 2 bases removed from V and 8 bases from J, the gap between germline ends came to 16 bases. CDR1 GTSNPN and CDR2 SVGIG come from the germline V gene (reference sequence). CDR3 sequence reads: CAWSRRGYIDSPLHF. Here the CDR3 DNA reads TGTGCCTGGAGTAGAAGGGGGTATATCGATTCACCCCTCCACTTT.

The V and J genes are TRBV6-1 and TRBJ2-7; the D gene is possibly TRBD1 (5 bases). This CDR3 has 14 residues. The germline V gene encodes CDR1 MNHNS and CDR2 SASEGT. V shed 11 bases and J shed 2 bases, with 19 bases lying between them. The CDR3 region is CAAKRLTDTYEQYF. The DNA for the CDR3 is TGTGCCGCAAAGCGTCTGACAGATACCTACGAGCAGTACTTC.

The chain uses TRBV19 and TRBJ2-1; 12 nucleotides match TRBD2. Germline CDR1 LNHDA, CDR2 SQIVND (reference sequence). This CDR3 has 13 amino acids. V dropped 5 bases and J dropped 13; count of bases not matched to a gene: 6. The CDR3 coding sequence is TGTGCCAGTAGTTCTAGCGGGAGGGTAGGTCAGTTCTTC. Its translation: CASSSSGRVGQFF.

This clonotype was counted a single time. The rearrangement uses TRBV20-1 and TRBJ2-7, with TRBD2 matching 13 bases. V shed 5 bases and J 6 bases; nucleotides not matched to a gene: 10. The length of the CDR3 is 15 residues. Germline-derived CDR1 and CDR2 are DFQATT and SNEGSKA (reference sequence). CDR3 coding DNA: TGCAGTGCTCTGTGGACTAGCGGGAGTCGGGGCGAGCAGTACTTC. Translating gives CSALWTSGSRGEQYF.

V and J are TRBV4-3 and TRBJ1-5, with TRBD1 as a possible D gene (6 bases). Germline loops: CDR1 LGHNA, CDR2 YSLEER. Trimming shortened V by 3 bases and J by 6 bases, and 15 bases separated the two germline ends. The CDR3 contains 15 residues. The CDR3 DNA reads as TGCGCCAGCAGCCAGGACACAGGGAGAACTCAGCCCCAGCATTTT. It encodes CASSQDTGRTQPQHF.

The chain links TRBV19 to TRBJ1-5; D remains ambiguous. V lost 2 bases and J 6 bases, leaving 8 bases between the germline ends. The CDR3 consists of 13 residues. Looked up from germline, CDR1 is LNHDA and CDR2 is SQIVND (reference sequence). CDR3 nucleotides: TGTGCCAGTAGTATAAGGGTGGGTCAGCCCCAGCATTTT. Its protein is CASSIRVGQPQHF. Full variable domain (missing parts from reference TRBV19 and TRBJ1-5): DGGITQSPKYLFRKEGQNVTLSCEQNLNHDAMYWYRQDPGQGLRLIYYSQIVNDFQKGDIAEGYSVSREKKESFPLTVTSAQKNPTAFYLCASSIRVGQPQHFGDGTRLSIL.

This chain connects TRBV4-1 to TRBJ2-3; TRBD2 agrees at 10 bases. Germline V gene lookup returns CDR1 MGHRA and CDR2 YSYEKL. The CDR3 totals 16 residues. The trim removed 3 bases at V and 3 bases at J, leaving 6 bases unmatched. The CDR3, as DNA: TGCGCCAGCAGCCAGAGTAGCGGGGGGACGACAGATACGCAGTATTTT. Translation gives CASSQSSGGTTDTQYF.

The chain has TRBV20-1 and TRBJ1-1, with a possible D match to TRBD1 (6 bases). The CDR3 is 14 residues long. V lost 6 bases and J lost 0, with 14 bases in between. CDR1 is DFQATT, CDR2 SNEGSKA, per germline (reference sequence). CDR3 sequence (DNA): TGCAGTGCCGTGGTACAGGGAATGAACACTGAAGCTTTCTTT. Amino acids: CSAVVQGMNTEAFF.

The rearrangement uses TRBV19 and TRBJ2-1; 8 bases are a match to TRBD2. This CDR3 has 15 amino acids. V trimming: 6 bases; J trimming: 6 bases; junction bases outside the gene matches: 10. Per the germline V gene, CDR1 is LNHDA and CDR2 is SQIVND (reference sequence). CDR3 region: CASSHTGTRSNEQFF. The CDR3 DNA reads TGTGCCAGTAGCCATACCGGGACTAGGTCCAATGAGCAGTTCTTC.

The chain employs TRBV20-1 and TRBJ1-4; no definite D call. CDR1 is DFQATT and CDR2 is SNEGSKA in the germline V gene (reference sequence). The germline V and J ends were trimmed by 0 bases and 7 bases, with 12 bases remaining between them. This CDR3 has 14 amino acids. Here the CDR3 reads CSARDVLLAEKLFF. DNA of the CDR3: TGCAGTGCTAGAGATGTCCTTCTGGCTGAAAAACTGTTTTTT.

The rearrangement joins TRBV9 to TRBJ2-3; no clear D. The length of the CDR3 is 15 residues. Germline-derived CDR1 and CDR2 are SGDLS and YYNGEE. Trimming shortened V by 0 bases and J by 1 base, and 9 bases separated the two germline ends. The CDR3 DNA sequence: TGTGCCAGCAGCGTAGTCGGGTTCGGCACAGATACGCAGTATTTT. This encodes CASSVVGFGTDTQYF.

The CDR3 nucleotides read TGTGCCAGCTCAACGACAGTATCAACGGACCTATATTTT. Its translation is CASSTTVSTDLYF. The chain has TRBV18 and TRBJ1-3, with D perhaps TRBD1 (5 bases). The V gene lost 5 bases and the J gene lost 14 bases, with 19 bases spanning the gap. There are 13 residues in the CDR3. Germline assignment: CDR1 KGHSH and CDR2 LQKENI.

The chain joins TRBV20-1 to TRBJ2-7, with TRBD2 matching 10 bases. The CDR3 is 17 residues long. Per germline, CDR1 DFQATT and CDR2 SNEGSKA (reference sequence). V lost 5 bases to trimming and J lost 0 bases; unmatched junction nucleotides: 13. Here the CDR3 reads CSAELAGANLGSYEQYF. The CDR3 bases are TGCAGTGCTGAGCTAGCGGGGGCCAACCTAGGCTCCTACGAGCAGTACTTC.

The V call is TRBV29-1, the J call TRBJ2-3; TRBD1 agrees at 8 bases. V lost 5 bases and J lost 2; bases outside the gene matches: 6. The CDR3 is 14 amino acids. CDR1 is SQVTM and CDR2 is ANQGSEA in the germline V gene. CDR3 residues: CSVPGTGLTDTQYF. Here the CDR3 DNA reads TGCAGCGTTCCCGGGACAGGACTCACAGATACGCAGTATTTT.

The chain employs TRBV18 and TRBJ1-1; possible D gene TRBD1, 5 bases. Germline V lookup: CDR1 KGHSH, CDR2 LQKENI. This CDR3 contains 13 residues. The V end lost 3 bases, the J end lost 5 bases, and 10 bases lay between the germline ends. Written as DNA, the CDR3 is TGTGCCAGCTCACCGGCGCGGGGGACTGAAGCTTTCTTT. Its protein product is CASSPARGTEAFF.

The gene calls are TRBV7-2 and TRBJ2-1; 15 nucleotides align to TRBD2. Germline lookup yields CDR1 SGHTA and CDR2 FQGNSA. The trim removed 6 bases at V and 3 bases at J, leaving 3 bases unmatched. This CDR3 is built from 16 residues. This CDR3 reads CASRLGLAGGYNEQFF. Written as DNA, the CDR3 is TGTGCCAGCAGACTGGGACTAGCGGGGGGCTACAATGAGCAGTTCTTC.